These 23 T cell receptor beta chains were sequenced from one sample in a study of CD8 T cells in ankylosing spondylitis. Using its own MiXCR run on the 5' RACE reads, TCRdb lists one record per CDR3 protein. The data hold 310,000 or so distinct CDR3 sequences, with approximately 20% observed a single time. The sequenced sample consisted of blood, either unsorted or a sorted T cell fraction (not recorded which). All receptors come from a male donor with ankylosing spondylitis or in good health (not recorded which).

The rearrangement links TRBV12-3 or TRBV12-4 to TRBJ1-1; D is uncertain. The CDR3 is 13 amino acids. Between the trimmed V and J ends, which lost 8 bases and 5 bases, there was a span of 15 bases. This CDR3 is CASCWPGRTEAFF. In DNA, the CDR3 is TGTGCCAGCTGCTGGCCCGGGAGGACTGAAGCTTTCTTT.

In this sample, this clonotype turned up a few times. This chain uses TRBV5-1 with TRBJ2-3; tentative D call: TRBD1 (6 bases). The CDR3 spans 16 residues. Germline CDR1 reads SGHRS; CDR2 reads YFSETQ. The V end was cut by 0 bases, the J end by 0 bases, with 11 bases between. The CDR3 protein is CASSLDGQGSTDTQYF. The CDR3 region has the DNA TGCGCCAGCAGCTTGGATGGGCAGGGGAGCACAGATACGCAGTATTTT.

A single count supports this clonotype. J is TRBJ2-7 and V is TRBV3-1; unclear D gene. Trimming pared 3 bases from V and 6 bases from J, leaving 9 bases between. The CDR3 is 12 residues long. Per the germline V gene, CDR1 is LGHDT and CDR2 is YNNKEL (reference sequence). CDR3 sequence (DNA): TGTGCCAGCAGCCAGGCCAAGGGCGAGCAGTACGTC. Amino acid sequence: CASSQAKGEQYV.

This clonotype turned up a few times. The chain links TRBV28 to TRBJ2-3; a weak D match, TRBD1 (6 bases). V lost 6 bases, J lost 5 bases, and 15 bases lay in between. Looked up from germline, CDR1 is MDHEN and CDR2 is SYDVKM. The CDR3 is 14 residues long. This chain's CDR3 is CASRRPQGKDTQYF. The CDR3 DNA sequence: TGTGCCAGCAGACGTCCCCAGGGGAAAGATACGCAGTATTTT.

This clonotype occurred a few times. This rearrangement joins TRBV5-1 to TRBJ1-4, with 7 bases matching TRBD1. The germline gives CDR1 SGHRS, CDR2 YFSETQ. The V and J ends lost 3 bases and 4 bases, in that order; junction bases with no gene match: 3. The CDR3 contains 14 residues. The CDR3 sequence is CASSSGQRNEKLFF. In DNA form, the CDR3 reads TGCGCCAGCAGCTCGGGACAGCGTAATGAAAAACTGTTTTTT. Full variable domain (remainder filled in from reference TRBV5-1 and TRBJ1-4): KAGVTQTPRYLIKTRGQQVTLSCSPISGHRSVSWYQQTPGQGLQFLFEYFSETQRNKGNFPGRFSGRQFSNSRSEMNVSTLELGDSALYLCASSSGQRNEKLFFGSGTQLSVL.

This clonotype was counted between two and nine times. The rearrangement uses TRBV20-1 and TRBJ2-1; 7 bases map to TRBD1. The junction had 10 bases not matched to a gene; V was cut back by 7 bases and J by 7 bases. Germline values: CDR1 DFQATT, CDR2 SNEGSKA (reference sequence). The CDR3 contains 13 residues. CDR3 protein: CSGGPQGWNEQFF. The CDR3 coding sequence is TGCAGTGGGGGTCCACAGGGGTGGAATGAGCAGTTCTTC.

The rearrangement joins TRBV5-1 to TRBJ1-1; 11 bases align to TRBD1. The CDR3 totals 15 residues. V shed 2 bases, J shed 4 bases, and the junction held 4 bases outside the gene matches. Germline values: CDR1 SGHRS, CDR2 YFSETQ. The CDR3 sequence: CASSFQDRGLTEAFF. As DNA, the CDR3 is TGCGCCAGCAGCTTCCAGGACAGGGGGCTCACTGAAGCTTTCTTT.

This clonotype has just a few counts. The V gene is TRBV6-5, the J gene TRBJ2-2; D ambiguous. Germline assignment: CDR1 MNHEY and CDR2 SVGAGI. V was trimmed by 0 bases and J by 7 bases, leaving 6 bases between them. The CDR3 consists of 13 residues. CDR3 nucleotide sequence: TGTGCCAGCAGTTACTCGACTGTCGGGGAGCTGTTTTTT. Translation: CASSYSTVGELFF.

The rearrangement uses TRBV7-8 and TRBJ1-6; tentatively, D is TRBD1 (5 bases). The V end was cut by 5 bases, the J end by 10 bases, with 15 bases between. Germline V gene sequence: CDR1 SGHVS, CDR2 FQNEAQ. The CDR3 contains 14 residues. As DNA, the CDR3 is TGTGCCAGCAGCGGGAGGACACCGCCATCACCCCTCCACTTT. It encodes CASSGRTPPSPLHF.

The genes are TRBV7-9 and TRBJ2-1; 9 bases agree with TRBD2. J was trimmed by 5 bases and V by 1 base; bases with no gene match: 6. Germline assignment: CDR1 SEHNR and CDR2 FQNEAQ (reference sequence). The CDR3 consists of 16 residues. The CDR3 region is CASSLVASGIHNEQFF. CDR3 in DNA: TGTGCCAGCAGCTTAGTCGCTAGCGGGATCCACAATGAGCAGTTCTTC.

J is TRBJ2-1 and V is TRBV20-1, with D maybe TRBD2 (6 bases). The ends were cut back, 3 bases at V and 12 bases at J, with 27 bases in the middle. Germline V lookup: CDR1 DFQATT, CDR2 SNEGSKA (reference sequence). This CDR3 contains 16 residues. The CDR3 DNA reads TGCAGTGCTAGGGCCTTTTCGGGGGTTTCCCCAAGGGGGCAGTTCTTC. It codes for CSARAFSGVSPRGQFF.

The chain combines TRBV20-1 with TRBJ2-1; 8 nucleotides match TRBD2. The germline gives CDR1 DFQATT, CDR2 SNEGSKA (reference sequence). The ends lost 4 bases at V and 7 bases at J; junction bases unmatched: 9. This CDR3 comprises 14 residues. CDR3 in DNA: TGCAGTGCTAAGTTGAGCGGGAGTGGGAATGAGCAGTTCTTC. Residues: CSAKLSGSGNEQFF.

J is TRBJ1-5 and V is TRBV4-2, with D uncertain. Trimming removed 1 base from V and 1 base from J, with 5 bases in between. Germline V gene data show CDR1 as LGHNA and CDR2 as YNFKEQ. The CDR3 spans 14 residues. As DNA, the CDR3 is TGTGCCAGCAGCCAAGTCATGAGCAATCAGCCCCAGCATTTT. The encoded protein is CASSQVMSNQPQHF.

This clonotype was detected only a few times. The chain carries TRBV9 and TRBJ1-4; TRBD1 matches at 8 bases. The germline gives CDR1 SGDLS, CDR2 YYNGEE. The CDR3 length is 16 residues. V dropped 3 bases and J dropped 2; count of bases not matched to a gene: 6. The CDR3 is CASSATGGLTNEKLFF. The CDR3 coding sequence is TGTGCCAGCAGCGCCACAGGGGGTCTGACTAATGAAAAACTGTTTTTT.

V usage is TRBV5-1 and J usage is TRBJ2-1, with D tentatively TRBD1 (6 bases). The CDR3 covers 13 residues. Looked up from germline, CDR1 is SGHRS and CDR2 is YFSETQ. Trimming pared 3 bases from V and 9 bases from J, leaving 13 bases between. As DNA, the CDR3 is TGCGCCAGCAGCTGGGGACAATCGGCTGAGCAGTTCTTC. Protein: CASSWGQSAEQFF. The whole variable domain, filled in from reference TRBV5-1 and TRBJ2-1, reads KAGVTQTPRYLIKTRGQQVTLSCSPISGHRSVSWYQQTPGQGLQFLFEYFSETQRNKGNFPGRFSGRQFSNSRSEMNVSTLELGDSALYLCASSWGQSAEQFFGPGTRLTVL.

The rearrangement uses TRBV25-1 and TRBJ2-1; D possibly corresponds to TRBD2 (6 bases). This CDR3 spans 15 amino acids. Deletions cut 2 bases from V and 0 bases from J, with 8 bases between. Per the germline V gene, CDR1 is MGHDK and CDR2 is SYGVNS. The CDR3 bases are TGTGCCAGCAGTGAAGTAGCGGCCTCCTACAATGAGCAGTTCTTC. Translation: CASSEVAASYNEQFF.

This clonotype has just one count. J is TRBJ1-2 and V is TRBV7-2; tentative D call: TRBD1 (6 bases). In germline, CDR1 is SGHTA, CDR2 FQGNSA. CDR3 length: 17 amino acids. Trimming took off 4 bases at V and 5 bases at J, with 23 bases between the two ends. CDR3 in amino acids: CASSSRLGQGTGYGYTF. For the CDR3, the DNA is TGTGCCAGCAGCTCACGGCTAGGGCAGGGGACGGGGTATGGCTACACCTTC.

The chain combines TRBV2 with TRBJ2-2; D unclear. V was shortened by 5 bases and J by 0 bases, with 13 bases between the two germline ends. The CDR3 contains 16 residues. Germline V gives CDR1 SNHLY, CDR2 FYNNEI. The CDR3 sequence is CASSLGLFANTGELFF. The DNA of the CDR3 is TGTGCCAGCAGTCTAGGGTTATTCGCGAACACCGGGGAGCTGTTTTTT. Looking up the rest from reference TRBV2 and TRBJ2-2 gives the full variable domain: EPEVTQTPSHQVTQMGQEVILRCVPISNHLYFYWYRQILGQKVEFLVSFYNNEISEKSEIFDDQFSVERPDGSNFTLKIRSTKLEDSAMYFCASSLGLFANTGELFFGEGSRLTVL.

This chain connects TRBV5-1 to TRBJ2-3; D uncertain. Per the germline V gene, CDR1 is SGHRS and CDR2 is YFSETQ. This CDR3 comprises 16 residues. The ends were cut back, 3 bases at V and 7 bases at J, with 21 bases in the middle. CDR3 bases: TGCGCCAGCAGCTATCGGTCTCCTACCGGGTCGAATACGCAGTATTTT. Encoded protein: CASSYRSPTGSNTQYF.

The chain is built from TRBV4-2 and TRBJ1-4; tentative D call: TRBD1 (6 bases). V lost 0 bases and J lost 6, with 11 bases in between. In germline, CDR1 is LGHNA, CDR2 YNFKEQ. The CDR3 totals 15 residues. Written as DNA, the CDR3 is TGTGCCAGCAGCCAAGATCAACAGGGCTATGAAAAACTGTTTTTT. Its protein product is CASSQDQQGYEKLFF.

Turning to this clonotype: The germline gene is not matched at one end of the junction; a read error may be the cause. This sequence joins TRBV25-1 and TRBJ2-5; 8 bases map to TRBD2. Looked up from germline, CDR1 is MGHDK and CDR2 is SYGVNS. The CDR3 is 13 amino acids. The CDR3 reads CAGSVLAGETQYF. Here the CDR3 DNA reads TGTGCCGGCAGTGTTCTAGCGGGAGAGACCCAGTACTTC. The complete variable domain, with remaining parts taken from reference TRBV25-1 and TRBJ2-5, reads EADIYQTPRYLVIGTGKKITLECSQTMGHDKMYWYQQDPGMELHLIHYSYGVNSTEKGDLSSESTVSRIRTEHFPLTLESARPSHTSQYLCAGSVLAGETQYFGPGTRLLVL.

J is TRBJ1-2 and V is TRBV6-1, with 8 bases fitting TRBD1. Looked up from germline, CDR1 is MNHNS and CDR2 is SASEGT. The CDR3 consists of 14 residues. Trimming removed 6 bases from V and 9 bases from J; junction bases left unmatched: 12. CDR3 in amino acids: CASRPGTGRLSYTF. CDR3 bases: TGTGCCAGCAGACCCGGGACAGGACGGTTGAGCTACACCTTC.

V is TRBV10-3 and J is TRBJ2-3; possibly TRBD2 for D (5 bases). Germline V gives CDR1 ENHRY, CDR2 SYGVKD. This CDR3 comprises 13 residues. Deletions cut 6 bases from V and 3 bases from J, with 10 bases between. The CDR3 is CAIRAVGTDTQYF. The CDR3 DNA reads TGTGCCATCAGAGCGGTCGGGACAGATACGCAGTATTTT.